This entry lists 7 T cell receptor beta chains sequenced from one sample in a study of control samples from healthy donors and cancer patients. Profiled with immunoSEQ multiplex PCR; TCRdb holds only in-frame clones, not every one. The sample carries tens of thousands of clones, roughly 90% recorded once. Material for sequencing was blood. The receptors were gathered from a woman aged 45-59 years in good health.

The rearrangement joins TRBV10-2 to TRBJ1-1; perhaps TRBD1 as D (5 bases). The CDR3 has 15 amino acids. Germline V gene lookup returns CDR1 WSHSY and CDR2 SAAADI. V was clipped by 0 bases and J by 4 bases, with 12 bases between them. CDR3 protein: CASSESVEGSTEAFF. DNA for the CDR3: TGCGCCAGCAGTGAGTCGGTAGAGGGGTCCACTGAAGCTTTCTTT.

This chain uses TRBV5-6 with TRBJ2-2; D possibly corresponds to TRBD2 (5 bases). The V gene's germline CDR1 is SGHDT and CDR2 YYEEEE. The CDR3 consists of 15 residues. Trimming left V 7 bases short and J 1 base short, with 14 bases between. In nucleotides, the CDR3 is TGTGCCAGCCAATTTGGACTTCAGAACACCGGGGAGCTGTTTTTT. It yields the protein CASQFGLQNTGELFF. The entire variable domain, with the rest obtained from reference TRBV5-6 and TRBJ2-2, is as follows: DAGVTQSPTHLIKTRGQQVTLRCSPKSGHDTVSWYQQALGQGPQFIFQYYEEEERQRGNFPDRFSGHQFPNYSSELNVNALLLGDSALYLCASQFGLQNTGELFFGEGSRLTVL.

V usage is TRBV6-6 and J usage is TRBJ1-4; D gene unclear. The ends were cut back, 5 bases at V and 1 base at J, with 17 bases in the middle. Germline V lookup: CDR1 MNHNY, CDR2 SVGAGI (reference sequence). CDR3 size: 17 residues. The CDR3 reads CASSRTAGWGTNEKLFF. The CDR3 DNA sequence: TGTGCCAGCAGTCGGACGGCGGGATGGGGAACTAATGAAAAACTGTTTTTT.

The chain links TRBV7-2 to TRBJ1-1, with D tentatively TRBD1 (5 bases). The CDR3 has 14 amino acids. Germline assignment: CDR1 SGHTA and CDR2 FQGNSA. V was pared by 3 bases and J by 6 bases, with 14 bases between. Here the CDR3 DNA reads TGTGCCAGCAGCTTTCTCCCGCGACAGCCTGAAGCTTTCTTT. This sequence encodes CASSFLPRQPEAFF.

The CDR3 is CASSLEAGMYNEQFF. CDR3 nucleotides: TGTGCCAGCAGCTTAGAGGCAGGGATGTACAATGAGCAGTTCTTC. The V call is TRBV11-3, the J call TRBJ2-1; tentatively, D is TRBD1 (5 bases). CDR3 length equals 15 residues. Per the germline V gene, CDR1 is SGHNT and CDR2 is YENEEA. V lost 0 bases, J lost 4 bases, and 10 bases lay in between.

This rearrangement joins TRBV21-1 to TRBJ2-7; the D call TRBD2 from the table was never checked on the DNA. TRBV21-1 represents a pseudogene. The CDR3 loop spans 14 amino acids. The CDR3 bases are TGTGCCAGCAGCCGAAAGGTGAGGGTACACGAGCAGTACTTC. Its protein is CASSRKVRVHEQYF.

A few counts support this clone. The rearrangement links TRBV2 to TRBJ2-5; D uncertain. CDR1 is SNHLY, CDR2 FYNNEI, per germline. Trimming left V 6 bases short and J 2 bases short, with 19 bases between. This CDR3 comprises 16 residues. The CDR3 is CASSSQFVNSQETQYF. The CDR3 region has the DNA TGTGCCAGCAGCTCCCAATTCGTGAATTCTCAAGAGACCCAGTACTTC. Combining the CDR3 with reference TRBV2 and TRBJ2-5 gives the whole variable domain EPEVTQTPSHQVTQMGQEVILRCVPISNHLYFYWYRQILGQKVEFLVSFYNNEISEKSEIFDDQFSVERPDGSNFTLKIRSTKLEDSAMYFCASSSQFVNSQETQYFGPGTRLLVL.